This entry lists 30 T cell receptor beta chains sequenced from one sample in a study of early T cells in non-severe SARS-CoV-2 infection. TCRdb ran MiXCR on the 5' RACE reads and lists one entry per CDR3 protein. The sample yields about 28,000 distinct CDR3 sequences, 4.6% seen once. The source was whole blood, collected at baseline. These receptor sequences come from an adult who was a healthcare worker with PCR-confirmed SARS-CoV-2 infection or an uninfected control (not recorded which).

The chain joins TRBV7-2 to TRBJ2-7; TRBD1 aligns across 8 bases. The CDR3 extends over 14 amino acids. Germline CDR1 reads SGHTA; CDR2 reads FQGNSA. J gave up 3 bases and V 4 bases, and 5 bases lay outside the gene matches. The CDR3 is CASSSTGGNYEQYF. CDR3 DNA sequence: TGTGCCAGCAGCTCTACAGGGGGGAACTACGAGCAGTACTTC.

This clonotype was seen at least ten times. The V call is TRBV7-9, the J call TRBJ1-3; possible D gene TRBD1, 5 bases. Germline assignment: CDR1 SEHNR and CDR2 FQNEAQ (reference sequence). V was trimmed by 7 bases and J by 0 bases, leaving 10 bases between them. This CDR3 region has 14 residues. The CDR3 coding sequence is TGTGCCAGCACTACCGGGGGCTCTGGAAACACCATATATTTT. Translating gives CASTTGGSGNTIYF.

A few counts support this clonotype. This sequence joins TRBV6-2 or TRBV6-3 and TRBJ2-2; the match to TRBD1 covers 7 bases. V was pared by 5 bases and J by 2 bases, with 8 bases of the junction left unmatched. Germline CDR1 is MNHEY and CDR2 is SVGEGT. This CDR3 is 16 amino acids long. The CDR3 coding sequence is TGTGCCAGCAGTCCGACGGGGACAGTAAACACCGGGGAGCTGTTTTTT. Translating gives CASSPTGTVNTGELFF.

This clonotype came up many times. The rearrangement joins TRBV12-3 or TRBV12-4 to TRBJ2-7; D is ambiguous. The CDR3 is made up of 11 amino acids. The ends were cut back, 6 bases at V and 6 bases at J, with 9 bases in the middle. CDR3 loop: CASSSWVEQYF. The CDR3 coding sequence is TGTGCCAGCAGCTCCTGGGTCGAGCAGTACTTC.

This clonotype was seen ten or more times. The chain employs TRBV3-1 and TRBJ2-1; 9 bases map to TRBD1. Germline V gene lookup returns CDR1 LGHDT and CDR2 YNNKEL (reference sequence). V shed 1 base, J shed 8 bases, and the junction held 6 bases outside the gene matches. The CDR3 consists of 15 residues. CDR3: CASSQGGQGGDEQFF. Written as DNA, the CDR3 is TGTGCCAGCAGCCAAGGGGGACAGGGTGGTGATGAGCAGTTCTTC.

This clonotype came up many times. The genes are TRBV2 and TRBJ2-1; 11 bases align to TRBD2. The CDR3 contains 16 residues. Germline V gene sequence: CDR1 SNHLY, CDR2 FYNNEI. Unmatched junction bases numbered 6, after V lost 5 bases and J lost 3 bases. CDR3 in DNA: TGTGCCAGCAGTCCTCCTCTAGCGGGGGGCTACAATGAGCAGTTCTTC. It translates to CASSPPLAGGYNEQFF.

This clonotype was seen ten or more times. The CDR3 spells CASSVQGLVEGTQYF. CDR3 bases: TGTGCCAGCAGCGTACAGGGACTAGTTGAAGGGACCCAGTACTTC. The chain has TRBV9 and TRBJ2-5; 8 bases map to TRBD2. Germline V gene lookup returns CDR1 SGDLS and CDR2 YYNGEE. CDR3 length: 15 residues. V lost 1 base and J lost 7; bases outside the gene matches: 9.

The CDR3 nucleotides read TGTGCCAGCAGTATAGGCGAGGGCCGCAATCAGCCCCAGCATTTT. The encoded protein is CASSIGEGRNQPQHF. The chain uses TRBV6-2 or TRBV6-3 and TRBJ1-5; no firm D call. Germline-derived CDR1 and CDR2 are MNHEY and SVGEGT. The CDR3 is 15 residues long. V gave up 5 bases and J gave up 2 bases, with 13 bases separating them.

This clonotype turned up a few times. The chain's CDR3 is CASSPPSLADYEQYF. Here the CDR3 DNA reads TGTGCCAGCTCACCACCGAGCCTAGCGGATTACGAGCAGTACTTC. The chain is built from TRBV18 and TRBJ2-7, with 7 bases identical to TRBD2. The CDR3 has 15 residues. V lost 0 bases, J lost 4 bases, and 6 bases stayed unmatched. Per the germline V gene, CDR1 is KGHSH and CDR2 is LQKENI. Variable domain in full (rest from reference TRBV18 and TRBJ2-7): NAGVMQNPRHLVRRRGQEARLRCSPMKGHSHVYWYRQLPEEGLKFMVYLQKENIIDESGMPKERFSAEFPKEGPSILRIQQVVRGDSAAYFCASSPPSLADYEQYFGPGTRLTVT.

This chain's CDR3 is CASSRTGANSYEQYF. The CDR3 DNA is TGTGCCAGCAGCCGTACAGGGGCAAATTCCTACGAGCAGTACTTC. The rearrangement joins TRBV7-9 to TRBJ2-7; 7 bases are a match to TRBD1. CDR1 and CDR2 (germline): SEHNR, FQNEAQ (reference sequence). The CDR3 is 15 amino acids. Trimming at V came to 5 bases and at J to 1 base, leaving 8 bases not matched to a gene.

In this sample, this clonotype turned up many times. This chain uses TRBV20-1 with TRBJ2-7; D not resolved. Germline values: CDR1 DFQATT, CDR2 SNEGSKA (reference sequence). CDR3 length: 12 residues. V lost 4 bases and J lost 5, with 12 bases in between. This CDR3 reads CSATRRANEQYF. CDR3 coding DNA: TGCAGTGCTACCCGACGGGCGAACGAGCAGTACTTC.

This clonotype was counted many times. The chain carries TRBV7-6 and TRBJ2-7, with TRBD2 identical over 10 bases. The V segment lost 3 bases and the J segment 0 bases; nucleotides outside the gene matches: 2. The CDR3 loop spans 15 amino acids. Germline V gene lookup returns CDR1 SGHVS and CDR2 FNYEAQ. The chain's CDR3 is CASSFSGGYSYEQYF. In nucleotides, the CDR3 is TGTGCCAGCAGCTTTAGCGGGGGGTACTCCTACGAGCAGTACTTC.

In this sample, this clonotype turned up many times. This chain connects TRBV2 to TRBJ2-1; D possibly uses TRBD1 or TRBD2 (5 bases each). V was shortened by 2 bases and J by 8 bases, with 7 bases between the two germline ends. Germline V gene sequence: CDR1 SNHLY, CDR2 FYNNEI. The CDR3 spans 12 residues. CDR3 nucleotides: TGTGCCAGCAGTGAACAGGGACATGAGCAGTTCTTC. The encoded protein is CASSEQGHEQFF.

Many counts were recorded for this clonotype. V is TRBV14 and J is TRBJ2-3; D may be TRBD1 (5 bases). Germline CDR1 SGHDN, CDR2 FVKESK. The length of the CDR3 is 15 residues. Trimming stripped 2 bases from V and 4 bases from J, with 13 bases between. The CDR3 sequence is CASSQYNRRADTQYF. The CDR3 bases are TGTGCCAGCAGCCAATACAACCGCAGGGCAGATACGCAGTATTTT.

This clonotype was counted at least ten times. The chain has TRBV20-1 and TRBJ2-3; D not certain. The germline CDR1 and CDR2 sequences are DFQATT and SNEGSKA (reference sequence). The CDR3 runs 14 residues. Trimming stripped 6 bases from V and 2 bases from J, with 15 bases between. This CDR3 reads CSALGPSFTDTQYF. The CDR3 DNA sequence: TGCAGTGCCCTCGGGCCGAGCTTCACAGATACGCAGTATTTT.

This clonotype was found many times. The chain has TRBV7-9 and TRBJ2-1; 8 bases agree with TRBD2. This CDR3 region has 15 residues. Per the germline V gene, CDR1 is SEHNR and CDR2 is FQNEAQ (reference sequence). J gave up 7 bases and V 4 bases, and 9 bases lay outside the gene matches. The CDR3 sequence: CASSSTGTRANEQFF. The CDR3 coding sequence is TGTGCCAGCAGCTCAACCGGGACTAGGGCTAATGAGCAGTTCTTC.

This clonotype came up many times. This rearrangement joins TRBV14 to TRBJ1-2, with 9 bases lining up with TRBD1. J was trimmed by 5 bases and V by 4 bases; bases with no gene match: 5. CDR1 and CDR2 from the germline V gene are SGHDN and FVKESK. This CDR3 region has 14 residues. In nucleotides, the CDR3 is TGTGCCAGCAGCCTAATGACAGGGGGTTATGGCTACACCTTC. It encodes CASSLMTGGYGYTF.

This clonotype was recorded many times. The chain couples TRBV9 to TRBJ2-2; D call uncertain. This CDR3 comprises 13 residues. Germline-derived CDR1 and CDR2 are SGDLS and YYNGEE. Trimming shortened V by 0 bases and J by 7 bases, and 7 bases separated the two germline ends. As DNA, the CDR3 is TGTGCCAGCAGCGTAGTGTTGGGCGGGGAGCTGTTTTTT. This translates into CASSVVLGGELFF. Together with reference TRBV9 and TRBJ2-2, the CDR3 gives the full variable domain: DSGVTQTPKHLITATGQRVTLRCSPRSGDLSVYWYQQSLDQGLQFLIQYYNGEERAKGNILERFSAQQFPDLHSELNLSSLELGDSALYFCASSVVLGGELFFGEGSRLTVL.

This clonotype was seen more than once but under ten times. The chain combines TRBV27 with TRBJ2-3, with TRBD2 matching 14 bases. With 2 bases clipped from V and 3 bases from J, the junction kept 16 bases outside the gene matches. This CDR3 spans 21 amino acids. CDR1 MNHEY and CDR2 SMNVEV come from the germline V gene (reference sequence). CDR3 DNA sequence: TGTGCCAGCAGTTTACCCCGCGCAGGACTAGCGGGGGGCAAGCCAACAGATACGCAGTATTTT. Its protein product is CASSLPRAGLAGGKPTDTQYF.

This clonotype was seen at least ten times. This chain connects TRBV12-3 or TRBV12-4 to TRBJ2-1, with 8 bases matching TRBD1. Trimming cost V 3 bases and J 8 bases; bases outside gene matches: 15. The CDR3 sequence is 17 residues long. CDR3 sequence reads: CASSFAQMGQVDDEQFF. CDR3 sequence (DNA): TGTGCCAGCAGTTTCGCCCAAATGGGACAGGTCGACGATGAGCAGTTCTTC.

This clonotype has at least ten counts. V gene TRBV7-9 combines with J gene TRBJ2-2; D call uncertain. The CDR3 consists of 10 residues. Trimming pared 11 bases from V and 8 bases from J, leaving 9 bases between. Germline V gene lookup returns CDR1 SEHNR and CDR2 FQNEAQ (reference sequence). CDR3 in amino acids: CAAPRGELFF. The CDR3 nucleotides read TGTGCCGCTCCCCGAGGGGAGCTGTTTTTT.

The table lists this clonotype with many counts. The V gene is TRBV12-3 or TRBV12-4, the J gene TRBJ2-4; 9 bases are shared with TRBD2. This CDR3 spans 15 amino acids. Unmatched junction bases numbered 9, after V lost 4 bases and J lost 8 bases. The CDR3 DNA reads TGTGCCAGCAGTTCGACGGGCGGGAGGGCCGACATTCAGTACTTC. This codes for CASSSTGGRADIQYF.

This clonotype was found a few times. The V and J genes are TRBV7-8 and TRBJ2-7, with 7 bases matching TRBD1. The V and J ends lost 4 bases and 6 bases, in that order; junction bases with no gene match: 9. This CDR3 spans 14 amino acids. Germline CDR1 is SGHVS and CDR2 is FQNEAQ. The CDR3 spells CASSSFDRASEQYF. The CDR3 nucleotides read TGTGCCAGCAGCTCTTTCGACAGGGCGAGCGAGCAGTACTTC.

Remarks on this clonotype: A single base separates this from a much larger clone, so it may be a read error. The chain carries TRBV7-7 and TRBJ2-2, with 9 bases aligning to TRBD2. In germline, CDR1 is SSHAT, CDR2 FNYEAQ (reference sequence). CDR3 size: 16 residues. CDR3 bases: TGTGCCAGCAGCTCAGGGACTAGCCTGAACTCCGGGGAGCTGTTTTTT. Translated, it gives CASSSGTSLNSGELFF.

This clonotype showed up many times. The chain employs TRBV2 and TRBJ2-7; TRBD2 aligns across 8 bases. This CDR3 is 14 amino acids long. Germline V gene data show CDR1 as SNHLY and CDR2 as FYNNEI. V was pared by 6 bases and J by 1 base, with 5 bases of the junction left unmatched. Here the CDR3 DNA reads TGTGCCAGCAGCTCGGCGGGGGGTTCCTACGAGCAGTACTTC. This encodes CASSSAGGSYEQYF.

This clonotype was counted many times. This CDR3 is CASSQDRGGALETQYF. CDR3 DNA: TGCGCCAGCAGCCAAGATCGGGGGGGGGCCTTGGAGACCCAGTACTTC. The V gene is TRBV4-1, the J gene TRBJ2-5; 8 bases match TRBD2. The germline gives CDR1 MGHRA, CDR2 YSYEKL. The CDR3 totals 16 residues. J lost 5 bases, V lost 0 bases, and 8 bases had no gene match.

The V call is TRBV6-1, the J call TRBJ1-6, with D perhaps TRBD1 (6 bases). This CDR3 is built from 15 residues. With 8 bases removed from V and 3 bases from J, the gap between germline ends came to 14 bases. Germline values: CDR1 MNHNS, CDR2 SASEGT. This chain's CDR3 is CASGQFSIYNSPLHF. The CDR3 DNA sequence: TGTGCCAGCGGACAGTTCTCTATCTATAATTCACCCCTCCACTTT.

This clonotype was picked up a small number of times. The chain is built from TRBV19 and TRBJ2-1, with a weak D call TRBD2 (5 bases). The V end lost 4 bases, the J end lost 2 bases, and 12 bases lay between the germline ends. In germline, CDR1 is LNHDA, CDR2 SQIVND (reference sequence). The length of the CDR3 is 15 residues. CDR3 region: CASSTTSSPYNEQFF. The CDR3 DNA follows: TGTGCCAGTAGTACAACTAGTTCCCCCTACAATGAGCAGTTCTTC.

This clonotype appeared many times. This rearrangement joins TRBV2 to TRBJ2-5, with 9 bases matching TRBD1. This CDR3 has 13 residues. Germline V gene sequence: CDR1 SNHLY, CDR2 FYNNEI. Trimming cost V 7 bases and J 5 bases; bases outside gene matches: 5. The CDR3 spells CASKRTGAETQYF. CDR3 nucleotides: TGTGCCAGCAAACGGACAGGGGCGGAGACCCAGTACTTC. The variable domain in full, completed from reference TRBV2 and TRBJ2-5, reads EPEVTQTPSHQVTQMGQEVILRCVPISNHLYFYWYRQILGQKVEFLVSFYNNEISEKSEIFDDQFSVERPDGSNFTLKIRSTKLEDSAMYFCASKRTGAETQYFGPGTRLLVL.

Written as DNA, the CDR3 is TGTGCCAGCAGCGTAGGGGGGACTAGCGGGACCGAAGATACGCAGTATTTT. Translated, it gives CASSVGGTSGTEDTQYF. The chain uses TRBV7-8 and TRBJ2-3, with 13 bases identical to TRBD2. Trimming cost V 5 bases and J 5 bases; bases outside gene matches: 10. The CDR3 runs 17 residues. Germline-derived CDR1 and CDR2 are SGHVS and FQNEAQ.